The 30 T cell receptor beta chains given below trace back to one sample, sequenced in a study of cytomegalovirus exposure and HLA in healthy donors. The PCR used 60 Vbeta and 13 Jbeta primers. Sequencing used immunoSEQ multiplex PCR; TCRdb keeps in-frame clones, though not all of them. The sample has roughly 180,000 clones; more than 65% are singletons. The sample comprised PBMCs. All receptors derive from a man between 25 and 39 years old in good health and CMV-seronegative.

This clone is a singleton in its sample. V usage is TRBV27 and J usage is TRBJ2-5; weak D call: TRBD2 (5 bases). Trimming removed 3 bases at V and 8 bases at J, with 13 bases between. CDR1 is MNHEY and CDR2 is SMNVEV in the germline V gene (reference sequence). The CDR3 covers 13 residues. DNA for the CDR3: TGTGCCAGCAGTTTTGGGAGAACGGGAACCCAGTACTTC. Translated, it gives CASSFGRTGTQYF.

The chain couples TRBV30 to TRBJ1-3; D gene uncertain. From germline, CDR1 is GTSNPN and CDR2 SVGIG (reference sequence). This CDR3 is built from 12 residues. The V gene lost 5 bases and the J gene lost 1 base, with 6 bases spanning the gap. The CDR3 DNA reads as TGTGCCTGGCGAGTTTCTGGAAACACCATATATTTT. Amino acid sequence: CAWRVSGNTIYF.

The chain recombines TRBV28 with TRBJ2-3; D not certain. Trimming removed 3 bases from V and 6 bases from J, with 4 bases in between. Per the germline V gene, CDR1 is MDHEN and CDR2 is SYDVKM. The CDR3 spans 11 residues. The CDR3 sequence: CASSFVDTQYF. The DNA for the CDR3 is TGTGCCAGCAGTTTCGTGGATACGCAGTATTTT.

This chain uses TRBV14 with TRBJ1-4, with 11 bases that match TRBD1. The germline V gene has CDR1 SGHDN and CDR2 FVKESK. CDR3 length: 18 amino acids. Unmatched junction bases numbered 10, after V lost 2 bases and J lost 5 bases. CDR3 region: CASSQPTSGTGGNEKLFF. The CDR3 DNA follows: TGTGCCAGCAGCCAACCCACCTCCGGGACAGGGGGGAATGAAAAACTGTTTTTT.

The chain combines TRBV5-6 with TRBJ2-7; possible D gene TRBD2, 6 bases. CDR1 SGHDT and CDR2 YYEEEE come from the germline V gene. This CDR3 spans 12 amino acids. Trimming took off 4 bases at V and 4 bases at J, with 9 bases between the two ends. The CDR3 DNA is TGTGCCAGCAGCCCTGGAGGGTACGAGCAGTACTTC. This encodes CASSPGGYEQYF.

This chain links TRBV6-5 with TRBJ1-6, with D possibly being TRBD1 (6 bases). The CDR3 covers 12 residues. Germline V CDR1 and CDR2: MNHEY, SVGAGI. Deletions cut 7 bases from V and 10 bases from J, with 11 bases between. CDR3 amino acids: CASTGGRSPLHF. The CDR3 region has the DNA TGTGCCAGCACCGGGGGGCGCTCACCCCTCCACTTT.

This chain joins TRBV27 and TRBJ2-5, with a possible D match to TRBD2 (5 bases). Per germline, CDR1 MNHEY and CDR2 SMNVEV (reference sequence). The CDR3 is 13 amino acids. Trimming stripped 4 bases from V and 1 base from J, with 7 bases between. The CDR3 nucleotides are TGTGCCAGCAGTTGGACTGGCCAAGAGACCCAGTACTTC. It specifies CASSWTGQETQYF.

This chain links TRBV19 with TRBJ2-7; D is possibly TRBD2 (5 bases). Trimming took off 3 bases at V and 2 bases at J, with 14 bases between the two ends. Germline CDR1 LNHDA, CDR2 SQIVND (reference sequence). The CDR3 extends over 15 amino acids. The CDR3 bases are TGTGCCAGTAGTATTCTCGTGGGGAGACCCTACGAGCAGTACTTC. Residues: CASSILVGRPYEQYF.

The chain uses TRBV7-8 and TRBJ1-6, with D unresolved. Trimming removed 6 bases at V and 8 bases at J, with 11 bases between. Germline values: CDR1 SGHVS, CDR2 FQNEAQ. The CDR3 runs to 13 residues. The CDR3: CASSTDGDSPLHF. CDR3 DNA: TGTGCCAGCAGTACCGACGGAGATTCACCCCTCCACTTT.

The chain is built from TRBV7-2 and TRBJ2-1; 10 bases are shared with TRBD2. This CDR3 has 16 amino acids. Germline trimming cut 5 bases from V and 2 bases from J; bases unmatched to any gene: 6. The germline CDR1 and CDR2 sequences are SGHTA and FQGNSA. DNA for the CDR3: TGTGCCAGCAGCCCTGATAGCGGGGGGACCTACAATGAGCAGTTCTTC. Encoded protein: CASSPDSGGTYNEQFF.

J is TRBJ2-1 and V is TRBV4-3, with D unresolved. Trimming cost V 0 bases and J 0 bases, with 9 bases left between them. The CDR3 contains 16 residues. Germline V gives CDR1 LGHNA, CDR2 YSLEER. CDR3 residues: CASSQDAHTSYNEQFF. Written as DNA, the CDR3 is TGCGCCAGCAGCCAAGATGCCCACACCTCCTACAATGAGCAGTTCTTC.

This clone occurred once. The chain joins TRBV19 to TRBJ2-5; 10 positions match TRBD1. The V gene end was trimmed by 7 bases and the J gene end by 4 bases; junction bases not matched to a gene: 6. The germline CDR1 and CDR2 sequences are LNHDA and SQIVND (reference sequence). This CDR3 is built from 14 residues. The CDR3 reads CASNSGTGVETQYF. CDR3 sequence (DNA): TGTGCCAGTAACTCCGGGACAGGGGTAGAGACCCAGTACTTC.

The chain carries TRBV27 and TRBJ1-2; TRBD1 is a possible D gene (6 bases). The germline V gene encodes CDR1 MNHEY and CDR2 SMNVEV (reference sequence). Trimming shortened V by 6 bases and J by 8 bases, and 19 bases separated the two germline ends. There are 14 residues in the CDR3. DNA for the CDR3: TGTGCCAGCAGCCAGACGGGGGGGGCGTGGGGCTACACCTTC. This codes for CASSQTGGAWGYTF.

This clone was seen more than once but under ten times. The V call is TRBV4-3, the J call TRBJ1-5; weak D call: TRBD1 (6 bases). The germline V gene encodes CDR1 LGHNA and CDR2 YSLEER. The CDR3 totals 14 residues. V was trimmed by 1 base and J by 3 bases, leaving 7 bases between them. This CDR3 reads CASSQGTDNQPQHF. DNA of the CDR3: TGCGCCAGCAGCCAAGGGACAGACAATCAGCCCCAGCATTTT.

The chain has TRBV2 and TRBJ2-3; 7 positions match TRBD2. CDR3 length: 17 residues. With 6 bases clipped from V and 2 bases from J, the junction kept 14 bases outside the gene matches. Germline V gene lookup returns CDR1 SNHLY and CDR2 FYNNEI. The CDR3 DNA sequence: TGTGCCAGCAGCCGAGCTAGCGGCCCTAGATTCACAGATACGCAGTATTTT. Amino acid sequence: CASSRASGPRFTDTQYF.

This chain links TRBV7-8 with TRBJ2-2; D is possibly TRBD1 (6 bases). The CDR3 is 14 amino acids. Germline CDR1 and CDR2: SGHVS and FQNEAQ. V lost 5 bases and J 7 bases, leaving 14 bases between the germline ends. The CDR3 nucleotides read TGTGCCAGCAGCCGGTCAGGGGCAGGCGGGGAGCTGTTTTTT. It is translated as CASSRSGAGGELFF.

V usage is TRBV30 and J usage is TRBJ2-3; 11 bases map to TRBD2. This CDR3 region has 14 residues. CDR1 GTSNPN and CDR2 SVGIG come from the germline V gene (reference sequence). V dropped 2 bases and J dropped 3; count of bases not matched to a gene: 1. The CDR3 loop is CAWSTSGRTDTQYF. CDR3 bases: TGTGCCTGGAGTACTAGCGGGAGAACAGATACGCAGTATTTT.

The CDR3 loop is CASTQGFSGNTIYF. The CDR3, as DNA: TGTGCCAGCACACAGGGGTTTTCTGGAAACACCATATATTTT. The J gene is TRBJ1-3, the V gene TRBV6-5; TRBD1 matches 7 bases. Germline-derived CDR1 and CDR2 are MNHEY and SVGAGI. The CDR3 has 14 amino acids. The V segment lost 7 bases and the J segment 1 base; nucleotides outside the gene matches: 4.

The chain employs TRBV6-5 and TRBJ1-4; no reliable D call. The CDR3 sequence is 15 residues long. V was pared by 4 bases and J by 8 bases, with 17 bases between. Germline CDR1 MNHEY, CDR2 SVGAGI. In DNA, the CDR3 is TGTGCCAGCAGTTGGCGCCCGGGGTTACGGGAAAAACTGTTTTTT. Translated, it gives CASSWRPGLREKLFF.

The chain employs TRBV7-9 and TRBJ1-4, with D hard to call. Trimming cost V 5 bases and J 7 bases, with 11 bases left between them. Looked up from germline, CDR1 is SEHNR and CDR2 is FQNEAQ (reference sequence). The CDR3 totals 13 residues. The CDR3: CASSTTGGEKLFF. CDR3 nucleotides: TGTGCCAGCAGCACAACCGGCGGTGAAAAACTGTTTTTT.

This clone occurred a few times. CDR3 protein: CASSLAEGQAGANYGYTF. CDR3 coding DNA: TGTGCCAGCAGCTTAGCGGAGGGACAGGCTGGAGCTAACTATGGCTACACCTTC. The chain carries TRBV7-9 and TRBJ1-2; 8 bases are a match to TRBD1. Looked up from germline, CDR1 is SEHNR and CDR2 is FQNEAQ (reference sequence). V lost 0 bases to trimming and J lost 0 bases; unmatched junction nucleotides: 9. CDR3 length: 18 residues.

The genes are TRBV6-6 and TRBJ2-7; TRBD1 aligns across 8 bases. This CDR3 region has 15 residues. CDR1 MNHNY and CDR2 SVGAGI come from the germline V gene (reference sequence). V was pared by 6 bases and J by 0 bases, with 7 bases of the junction left unmatched. The CDR3 loop reads CASSPRTGSSYEQYF. The DNA for the CDR3 is TGTGCCAGCAGCCCACGGACAGGGAGCTCCTACGAGCAGTACTTC.

The genes are TRBV28 and TRBJ2-5; D remains unclear. The CDR3 spans 14 residues. V dropped 3 bases and J dropped 7 bases, with 15 bases sitting between them. Germline V gene sequence: CDR1 MDHEN, CDR2 SYDVKM. The CDR3 sequence is CASSFPPTSGTQYF. CDR3 nucleotides: TGTGCCAGCAGTTTCCCCCCGACGTCGGGGACCCAGTACTTC.

This clone was picked up one time. The gene calls are TRBV30 and TRBJ2-3; D perhaps matches TRBD2 (6 bases). Trimming took off 5 bases at V and 6 bases at J, with 12 bases between the two ends. The CDR3 has 12 residues. CDR1 is GTSNPN and CDR2 is SVGIG in the germline V gene (reference sequence). The DNA of the CDR3 is TGTGCCTGGGGGACTCTGGAGGATACGCAGTATTTT. Protein sequence: CAWGTLEDTQYF.

Here the CDR3 DNA reads TGTGCCAGCAGCAGGGGACAGACCTGGGGCACTGAAGCTTTCTTT. This gives the protein CASSRGQTWGTEAFF. The chain uses TRBV6-5 and TRBJ1-1; TRBD1 agrees at 7 bases. This CDR3 is 15 amino acids long. Germline V gene data show CDR1 as MNHEY and CDR2 as SVGAGI. Losses at the gene ends were 6 bases for V and 4 bases for J; bases not matched to a gene: 11.

The rearrangement uses TRBV28 and TRBJ1-5, with TRBD1 identical over 7 bases. Germline assignment: CDR1 MDHEN and CDR2 SYDVKM. The CDR3 sequence is 14 residues long. V shed 5 bases, J shed 7 bases, and the junction held 8 bases outside the gene matches. CDR3 amino acids: CASSGQAAGQPQHF. CDR3 nucleotides: TGTGCCAGCAGTGGACAGGCCGCGGGGCAGCCCCAGCATTTT.

V usage is TRBV7-9 and J usage is TRBJ1-5; TRBD1 might be the D (5 bases). The CDR3 covers 15 residues. Between the trimmed V and J ends, which lost 2 bases and 8 bases, there was a span of 16 bases. Germline V lookup: CDR1 SEHNR, CDR2 FQNEAQ (reference sequence). The CDR3 sequence is CASSLKGDQGEPQHF. The CDR3 nucleotides are TGTGCCAGCAGCTTAAAAGGGGATCAGGGCGAGCCCCAGCATTTT.

This chain connects TRBV19 to TRBJ2-2; possibly TRBD2 for D (6 bases). This CDR3 has 15 residues. V lost 6 bases and J 1 base, leaving 12 bases between the germline ends. Germline V gives CDR1 LNHDA, CDR2 SQIVND (reference sequence). CDR3 in DNA: TGTGCCAGTAGGGGGGGACCACTGAACACCGGGGAGCTGTTTTTT. It specifies CASRGGPLNTGELFF.

The chain uses TRBV19 and TRBJ1-5; 7 nucleotides match TRBD1. The CDR3 is made up of 15 amino acids. V gave up 6 bases and J gave up 3 bases; unmatched junction bases: 8. The germline V gene encodes CDR1 LNHDA and CDR2 SQIVND (reference sequence). CDR3 region: CASSLDRVFNQPQHF. As DNA, the CDR3 is TGTGCCAGTAGCCTCGACAGGGTCTTCAATCAGCCCCAGCATTTT.

The rearrangement joins TRBV4-2 to TRBJ1-1; the D gene is possibly TRBD1 (5 bases). The CDR3 length is 12 residues. Trimming left V 4 bases short and J 11 bases short, with 14 bases between. The germline CDR1 and CDR2 sequences are LGHNA and YNFKEQ. DNA for the CDR3: TGTGCCAGCAGCCTCCAAAGCGGGGCGGCTTTCTTT. Protein product: CASSLQSGAAFF.